The 12 T cell receptor beta chains listed next were all sequenced from one sample in a study of T-cell memory formation after mild COVID-19. TCRdb analysed the 5' RACE reads with MiXCR anew, one entry per CDR3 protein. The table records 35,000 to 50,000 distinct CDR3 sequences, less than 8% of them present only once. Sequencing was performed on PBMCs or a T cell subset sorted from them (not recorded which). These receptors originate from an adult who had mild COVID-19 (a few samples of this study predate the infection). Cell type and time point are not known.

This rearrangement joins TRBV20-1 to TRBJ1-5; D is unclear. There are 13 residues in the CDR3. The V end was cut by 3 bases, the J end by 7 bases, with 13 bases between. CDR1 DFQATT and CDR2 SNEGSKA come from the germline V gene (reference sequence). CDR3 DNA sequence: TGCAGTGCTAGTTCGGGCTCAGGCCAGCCCCAGCATTTT. It codes for CSASSGSGQPQHF.

This clonotype was picked up many times. The rearrangement uses TRBV27 and TRBJ2-1; TRBD2 aligns across 11 bases. After removal of 9 bases from V and 4 bases from J, the junction contained 5 bases not matched to a gene. CDR1 and CDR2 from the germline V gene are MNHEY and SMNVEV (reference sequence). This CDR3 region has 14 residues. As DNA, the CDR3 is TGTGCCAGTCACCGACTAGCGGGATACAATGAGCAGTTCTTC. Its protein product is CASHRLAGYNEQFF.

This clonotype came up a few times. Here the CDR3 reads CASSYSKLVPEQFF. The CDR3 DNA sequence: TGTGCCAGCAGTTACTCGAAATTGGTCCCTGAGCAGTTCTTC. The gene calls are TRBV6-2 or TRBV6-3 and TRBJ2-1, with D uncertain. Germline V gives CDR1 MNHEY, CDR2 SVGEGT. The CDR3 has 14 residues. V gave up 0 bases and J gave up 9 bases, with 12 bases separating them.

The V and J genes are TRBV5-1 and TRBJ2-3, with 8 bases fitting TRBD1. CDR3 length: 15 amino acids. Germline loops: CDR1 SGHRS, CDR2 YFSETQ. Trimming at V came to 4 bases and at J to 4 bases, leaving 8 bases not matched to a gene. DNA of the CDR3: TGCGCCAGCAGCGGGGGCAGGGGGCGGTCAGATACGCAGTATTTT. Encoded protein: CASSGGRGRSDTQYF.

This clonotype was seen ten or more times. V is TRBV14 and J is TRBJ2-1; D is undetermined. V dropped 1 base and J dropped 7 bases, with 14 bases sitting between them. The CDR3 is made up of 15 amino acids. CDR1 is SGHDN, CDR2 FVKESK, per germline. The CDR3 spells CASSQVRTLVNEQFF. Written as DNA, the CDR3 is TGTGCCAGCAGCCAAGTTCGAACTCTAGTAAATGAGCAGTTCTTC.

About this clonotype: A read error may be the cause here, since a much bigger clone is one base away. The J gene is TRBJ2-7, the V gene TRBV10-3, with unresolved D. The germline gives CDR1 ENHRY, CDR2 SYGVKD. The CDR3 contains 12 residues. The CDR3, as DNA: TGTGCCATCAGTGAGTCCGCCTACGAGCGGTACTTC. Its protein is CAISESAYERYF.

The sample holds many counts of this clonotype. The V call is TRBV12-3 or TRBV12-4, the J call TRBJ1-6, with 11 bases aligning to TRBD1. Unmatched junction bases numbered 13, after V lost 6 bases and J lost 9 bases. The CDR3 has 17 residues. CDR3 residues: CASSPGQGDLLGSPLHF. The CDR3, as DNA: TGTGCCAGCAGCCCGGGACAGGGGGACCTATTGGGTTCACCCCTCCACTTT.

This clonotype was counted ten times or more. The rearrangement links TRBV3-1 to TRBJ2-1; a weak D match, TRBD2 (6 bases). V was trimmed by 10 bases and J by 8 bases, leaving 24 bases between them. CDR3 length equals 15 residues. Per germline, CDR1 LGHDT and CDR2 YNNKEL (reference sequence). The CDR3 sequence is CATRAGGAKFDEQFF. The CDR3, as DNA: TGTGCCACCCGAGCGGGCGGGGCCAAATTCGATGAGCAGTTCTTC.

At least ten counts were recorded for this clonotype. The V call is TRBV7-9, the J call TRBJ1-1; D is undetermined. The ends were cut back, 5 bases at V and 1 base at J, with 14 bases in the middle. CDR3 length equals 15 residues. From germline, CDR1 is SEHNR and CDR2 FQNEAQ (reference sequence). Here the CDR3 DNA reads TGTGCCAGCAGCCAGACCAGAGGACGGAACACTGAAGCTTTCTTT. Protein product: CASSQTRGRNTEAFF.

At least ten counts were recorded for this clonotype. The chain is built from TRBV29-1 and TRBJ2-2; D is unclear. CDR3 length equals 13 residues. The V gene's germline CDR1 is SQVTM and CDR2 ANQGSEA. V lost 8 bases and J lost 3, with 13 bases in between. The chain's CDR3 is CSYLGSYTGELFF. The CDR3 DNA is TGCAGCTATCTCGGCAGTTACACCGGGGAGCTGTTTTTT.

This clonotype was counted many times. This chain links TRBV7-2 with TRBJ2-5, with 14 bases matching TRBD2. V dropped 4 bases and J dropped 5; count of bases not matched to a gene: 6. The CDR3 length is 16 residues. Per the germline V gene, CDR1 is SGHTA and CDR2 is FQGNSA. This CDR3 is CASSSGLAGGRETQYF. CDR3 bases: TGTGCCAGCAGCTCCGGACTAGCGGGAGGTCGTGAGACCCAGTACTTC.

This clonotype was counted ten times or more. An end of the junction differs from the germline gene, which may be a read error. The rearrangement uses TRBV30 and TRBJ2-7; D is uncertain. Germline assignment: CDR1 GTSNPN and CDR2 SVGIG (reference sequence). This CDR3 has 14 residues. As DNA, the CDR3 is TGTGCCTGGAGTTCTGCCCCGGTGGGCTACGAGCAGTATTTC. Encoded protein: CAWSSAPVGYEQYF. The whole variable domain, filled in from reference TRBV30 and TRBJ2-7, reads SQTIHQWPATLVQPVGSPLSLECTVEGTSNPNLYWYRQAAGRGLQLLFYSVGIGQISSEVPQNLSASRPQDRQFILSSKKLLLSDSGFYLCAWSSAPVGYEQYFGPGTRLTVT.